This T cell receptor beta chain was identified in a study of T cells after yellow fever vaccination. Study context: By means of CD3, CD45RA, CCR7 and CD95, the EM, EMRA, CM and Tscm memory subsets were sorted.

In making TCR cDNA, 5'RACE template switching added a universal primer site and UMIs to it. TCRdb reprocessed the 5' RACE reads via MiXCR and lists one record per CDR3 protein. Of 27,000 or so distinct CDR3 sequences in the sample, approximately 4.2% were seen once. Overall study results and limits: Most primary-vaccination clones recurred post-booster (just under 98% CD4, over 70% CD8). Of the clonotypes, a small share occurred in both CD4 and CD8 compartments.

In this sample, this clonotype turned up many times. This receptor was obtained from a man aged 18 to 29 who received the YFV17D yellow fever vaccine. The sample consisted of PBMCs, either bulk or a sorted T-cell subset (CD4+, CD8+, memory, or dextramer-sorted; not recorded which), taken on the day of the yellow fever booster vaccination.

CDR3: CSARTGEGSPLHF. CDR3 in DNA: TGCAGTGCCAGGACAGGGGAAGGGTCACCCCTCCACTTT. The rearrangement joins TRBV20-1 to TRBJ1-6, with 9 bases identical to TRBD1. Trimming at V came to 6 bases and at J to 10 bases, leaving 7 bases not matched to a gene. Germline V CDR1 and CDR2: DFQATT, SNEGSKA (reference sequence). The CDR3 contains 13 residues.